The rows below give T cell receptor beta chains drawn from one sample of a study of Ad26.COV2.S vaccination and SARS-CoV-2 variants. Assay used: immunoSEQ multiplex PCR; TCRdb lists only in-frame clones, some missing. The sample yields around 450,000 clones, nearly 90% seen once. The sample in question was peripheral blood, obtained in a trial of Ad26.COV2.S vaccine versus placebo. Every receptor here comes from a person aged 18-65 years who received the Ad26.COV2.S COVID-19 vaccine or a placebo. The CDR3 runs from the conserved cysteine through the conserved F or W. The D gene is left open where the match is weak. Size is omitted from some rows. Given values are once, few, many or a class for expanded clones.

size	V	D	J	CDR3	DNA
NA	TRBV6-2/TRBV6-3	NA	TRBJ1-2	CASSLGYGYTF	TGTGCCAGCAGTTTAGGCTATGGCTACACCTTC
NA	TRBV5-1	NA	TRBJ2-2	CASSLDPGGIAGELFF	TGCGCCAGCAGCTTGGATCCAGGGGGGATAGCCGGGGAGCTGTTTTTT
NA	TRBV23-1	TRBD1	TRBJ2-1	CASSQFAGGGMDEQFF	TGCGCCAGCAGTCAATTCGCAGGGGGCGGAATGGATGAGCAGTTCTTC
NA	TRBV6-2/TRBV6-3	TRBD1	TRBJ1-5	CASSPILTGVKQPQHF	TGTGCCAGCAGTCCCATCCTGACAGGGGTGAAACAGCCCCAGCATTTT
NA	TRBV12-3/TRBV12-4	NA	TRBJ1-1	CASSERLNTEAFF	TGTGCCAGCAGCGAGAGGTTGAACACTGAAGCTTTCTTT
NA	TRBV9	TRBD2	TRBJ2-7	CASSVGSSGAAYEQYF	TGTGCCAGCAGCGTAGGGTCTAGCGGGGCCGCCTACGAGCAGTACTTC
NA	TRBV5-1	TRBD1	TRBJ2-3	CASSLDRGNTQYF	TGCGCCAGCAGCCTGGACAGGGGGAATACGCAGTATTTT
NA	TRBV5-1	TRBD1	TRBJ2-1	CASSLHRQGVVGRDEQFF	TGCGCCAGCAGCTTACATAGACAGGGGGTAGTAGGTCGCGATGAGCAGTTCTTC
few	TRBV7-2	TRBD1	TRBJ1-2	CASSHGQGWLNGYTF	TGTGCCAGCAGCCACGGACAGGGGTGGCTCAATGGCTACACCTTC
NA	TRBV7-9	NA	TRBJ2-4	CASSLLEGFPYF	TGTGCCAGCAGCTTATTGGAGGGATTTCCGTACTTC
NA	TRBV6-5	NA	TRBJ1-4	CASWPSGTLEKLFF	TGTGCCAGCTGGCCGTCGGGGACACTTGAAAAACTGTTTTTT
NA	TRBV6-2/TRBV6-3	TRBD1	TRBJ2-2	CASSWDSRNTGELFF	TGTGCCAGCAGTTGGGACAGCCGGAACACCGGGGAGCTGTTTTTT
NA	TRBV4-1	TRBD1	TRBJ1-1	CASSQEGGRGPTEAFF	TGCGCCAGCAGCCAAGAGGGTGGCAGGGGGCCCACTGAAGCTTTCTTT
NA	TRBV19	TRBD1	TRBJ2-7	CASSTRQGIFYEQYF	TGTGCCAGTAGTACCAGACAGGGTATATTTTACGAGCAGTACTTC
few	TRBV11-3	TRBD2	TRBJ2-3	CASSPRLAGEHEQYF	TGTGCCAGCAGCCCGCGACTAGCGGGGGAGCATGAGCAGTATTTT
NA	TRBV5-6	NA	TRBJ2-2	CASSFITGIRGTGELFF	TGTGCCAGCAGCTTTATAACAGGGATTCGCGGCACCGGGGAGCTGTTTTTT
once	TRBV3-1/TRBV3-2	NA	TRBJ1-5	CASSQLSGPQHF	TGTGCCAGCAGCCAGCTATCAGGGCCCCAGCATTTT
once	TRBV5-1	NA	TRBJ2-5	CASSLVKGEETQYF	TGCGCCAGCAGCTTGGTTAAAGGGGAAGAGACCCAGTACTTC
once	TRBV21-1	NA	TRBJ2-1	CASSKAVAGGGYNEQFF	TGTGCCAGCAGCAAAGCTGTAGCGGGAGGGGGGTACAATGAGCAGTTCTTC
NA	TRBV30	NA	TRBJ2-5	CAWRPPGLVNAETQYF	TGTGCCTGGAGACCACCGGGCTTAGTTAACGCGGAGACCCAGTACTTC
NA	TRBV4-3	NA	TRBJ2-2	CASSQEVKGPGLFGGELFF	TGCGCCAGCAGCCAAGAGGTTAAGGGCCCTGGACTGTTCGGGGGGGAGCTGTTTTTT
once	TRBV5-1	TRBD2	TRBJ2-1	CASSFGLAGAAYNEQFF	TGCGCCAGCAGCTTTGGGCTAGCGGGGGCTGCCTACAATGAGCAGTTCTTC
NA	TRBV15	NA	TRBJ2-2	CATSRDYSPTNTGELFF	TGTGCCACCAGCAGAGACTACAGCCCAACGAACACCGGGGAGCTGTTTTTT
NA	TRBV7-9	NA	TRBJ2-3	CASSFRAGGTDTQYF	TGTGCCAGCAGCTTTCGGGCAGGGGGCACAGATACGCAGTATTTT
NA	TRBV5-8	NA	TRBJ2-2	CASSLPRLLRELFF	TGTGCCAGCAGCTTGCCCAGGCTCCTCCGGGAGCTGTTTTTT
NA	TRBV19	NA	TRBJ2-5	CASRGGGAGETQYF	TGTGCCAGTAGAGGGGGAGGGGCCGGAGAGACCCAGTACTTC
NA	TRBV5-1	NA	TRBJ1-5	CASSLEGVQPQHF	TGCGCCAGCAGCTTGGAAGGGGTTCAGCCCCAGCATTTT
once	TRBV11-2	NA	TRBJ2-1	CASSPRRHYNEQFF	TGTGCCAGCAGCCCACGACGTCACTACAATGAGCAGTTCTTC
NA	TRBV5-6	NA	TRBJ2-3	CASSLTGGRADTQYF	TGTGCCAGCAGCTTGACTGGGGGCAGGGCCGATACGCAGTATTTT
once	TRBV4-2	NA	TRBJ1-5	CASSPEGGGNSNQPQHF	TGTGCCAGCAGCCCCGAGGGGGGGGGAAATAGCAATCAGCCCCAGCATTTT
NA	TRBV29-1	TRBD1	TRBJ2-5	CSVIDRGETQYF	TGCAGCGTTATAGACAGGGGGGAGACCCAGTACTTC
NA	TRBV9	TRBD1	TRBJ2-5	CASSPGLGTGIKETQYF	TGTGCCAGCAGCCCCGGTCTGGGGACAGGGATTAAAGAGACCCAGTACTTC
NA	TRBV5-1	TRBD1	TRBJ2-5	CASSETGLSQETQYF	TGCGCCAGCAGCGAGACAGGGCTCTCACAAGAGACCCAGTACTTC
NA	TRBV29-1	TRBD2	TRBJ2-1	CSVLTRTSDYNEQFF	TGCAGCGTGCTAACTCGGACTAGCGATTACAATGAGCAGTTCTTC
NA	TRBV5-4	NA	TRBJ1-2	CASSSRTNYGYTF	TGTGCCAGCAGCTCCCGTACTAACTATGGCTACACCTTC
NA	TRBV7-3	TRBD1	TRBJ2-2	CASSLGQGSGELFF	TGTGCCAGCAGCTTAGGACAGGGGTCCGGGGAGCTGTTTTTT
NA	TRBV5-1	TRBD1	TRBJ1-2	CASSTQGNYGYTF	TGCGCCAGCAGCACACAGGGGAACTATGGCTACACCTTC
NA	TRBV7-9	TRBD1	TRBJ2-7	CASSSSPGQGAEQYF	TGTGCCAGCAGCTCATCCCCAGGACAGGGTGCCGAGCAGTACTTC
few	TRBV10-3	TRBD1	TRBJ1-2	CAISGDSYYGYTF	TGTGCCATCAGTGGGGACAGTTACTATGGCTACACCTTC
NA	TRBV6-5	TRBD2	TRBJ2-3	CASSPSSGSTDTQYF	TGTGCCAGCAGCCCCTCTAGCGGGAGCACAGATACGCAGTATTTT
NA	TRBV5-5	NA	TRBJ1-2	CASSLVNEVHYGYTF	TGTGCCAGCAGCTTGGTCAATGAGGTCCACTATGGCTACACCTTC
NA	TRBV18	NA	TRBJ1-5	CASCLQGLGPQHF	TGTGCCAGCTGTTTGCAGGGGTTAGGGCCCCAGCATTTT
NA	TRBV5-1	TRBD1	TRBJ1-2	CASSARSDRGLGYGYTF	TGCGCCAGCAGCGCCCGCTCCGACAGGGGGCTTGGATATGGCTACACCTTC